This T cell receptor beta chain was sequenced during a study of CD8+CD57+ T cells in acquired aplastic anemia. The TCR beta profiling, which covered VDJ combination and CDR3 sequence, was carried out using genomic DNA as the template. TCRdb re-derived calls from the reads in MiXCR, one entry per CDR3 protein. This sample has around 150,000 distinct CDR3 sequences; around half occur once, and the top ten carry approximately 3%. This clonotype occurred a few times. Selection for sequencing was limited to patients who had shown CD8+CD57+ cell expansion by flow cytometry. The V gene's germline CDR1 is SGDLS and CDR2 YYNGEE. This CDR3 has 12 amino acids. The V and J ends lost 5 bases and 10 bases respectively, with 10 bases between them.

The clonotype was recovered from a human donor with aplastic anemia. Sequencing was performed on sorted CD4+, CD8+, or CD8+CD57+ T cells (not recorded which) from PBMCs. This rearrangement joins TRBV9 to TRBJ1-6, with D possibly being TRBD1 (6 bases). CDR3 sequence reads: CASRQGGSPLHF. As DNA, the CDR3 is TGTGCCAGCAGACAGGGTGGGTCACCCCTCCACTTT.